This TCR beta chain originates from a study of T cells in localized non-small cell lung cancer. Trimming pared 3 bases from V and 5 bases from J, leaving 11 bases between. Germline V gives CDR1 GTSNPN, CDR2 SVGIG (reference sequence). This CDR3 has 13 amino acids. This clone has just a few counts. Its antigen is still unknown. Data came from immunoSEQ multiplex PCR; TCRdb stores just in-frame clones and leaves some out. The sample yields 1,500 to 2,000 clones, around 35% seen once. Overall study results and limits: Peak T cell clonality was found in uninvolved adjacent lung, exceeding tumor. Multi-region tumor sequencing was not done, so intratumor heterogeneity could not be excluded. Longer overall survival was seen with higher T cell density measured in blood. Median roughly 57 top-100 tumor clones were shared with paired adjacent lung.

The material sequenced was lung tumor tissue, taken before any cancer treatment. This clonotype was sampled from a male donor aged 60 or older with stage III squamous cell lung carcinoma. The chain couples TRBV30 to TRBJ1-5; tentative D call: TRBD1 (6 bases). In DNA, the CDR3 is TGTGCCTGGAGCTACAGGGAGTATCAGCCCCAGCATTTT. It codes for CAWSYREYQPQHF.